This TCR beta chain was documented in a study of cytomegalovirus exposure and HLA in healthy donors. The study, taken as a whole, reports: There were about 160 TCR beta chains listed as cytomegalovirus-associated. TCR beta V- and J-gene trimming, according to a later analysis, was linked to a missense DCLRE1C variant. Common viral pathogens (according to a later analysis) appeared linked to several of the most significant clusters. Reported performance of the classifier showed diagnosis of cytomegalovirus status with high specificity and sensitivity.

This CDR3 has 14 residues. V lost 7 bases and J 7 bases, leaving 20 bases between the germline ends. Germline CDR1 is SQVTM and CDR2 is ANQGSEA. Use of 60 Vbeta and 13 Jbeta primers characterized the PCR. Some clones are missing from TCRdb's copy, which holds only in-frame ones; the method was immunoSEQ multiplex PCR. The table includes some 150,000 clones, 60% to 80% detected once. Concerning this clone itself: Its cognate antigen is unknown.

The sequenced sample consisted of PBMCs. This sequence was found in a female donor in good health and CMV-seronegative. The chain employs TRBV29-1 and TRBJ1-5, with a tentative D call TRBD1 (6 bases). The CDR3 DNA is TGCAGCGCTCGGGGGGGGCAGGGTAGACAGCCCCAGCATTTT. It specifies CSARGGQGRQPQHF.